This is a list of T cell receptor beta chains from one sample in a study of PD-1 blockade in mismatch repair-deficient tumors. Here immunoSEQ multiplex PCR was the method, and the copy in TCRdb shows in-frame clones only, minus some. The sample holds 40,000 or so clones, 70% to 80% seen once. Sequencing was performed on peripheral blood, taken 4 weeks after starting pembrolizumab. These receptors were taken from an adult with mismatch repair-deficient cancer. The CDR3 runs from the conserved cysteine through the conserved F or W. Each record gives: V gene, J gene, D gene, clone size, CDR3 DNA, CDR3 protein. The D gene is left open where the match is weak. A clone size is listed for some rows: how often the clone was seen (once, few, many), or a class if it is expanded.

TRBV6-5,TRBJ2-1,-,-,TGTGCCAGCAGTTTATCCCAGACAACCTACAATGAGCAGTTCTTC,CASSLSQTTYNEQFF
TRBV27,TRBJ2-3,-,-,TGTGCCAGCAGCGCCGAGTGGGGGGACACAGATACGCAGTATTTT,CASSAEWGDTDTQYF
TRBV10-3,TRBJ2-3,TRBD2,-,TGTGCCATCAGCCCTAGACTAGCGGAGACAGATACGCAGTATTTT,CAISPRLAETDTQYF
TRBV19,TRBJ2-2,TRBD2,-,TGTGCCAGTAGTCTCAGAGCTGCTAGCGGGAGAAGGATCGGGGAGCTGTTTTTT,CASSLRAASGRRIGELFF
TRBV5-1,TRBJ2-7,TRBD1,-,TGCGCCAGCAGCTTAGGGGGCAGCTCCTACGAGCAGTACTTC,CASSLGGSSYEQYF
TRBV28,TRBJ1-5,-,-,TGTGCCAGCAGTTTCGGTGGAGGGAGCCAGCCCCAGCATTTT,CASSFGGGSQPQHF
TRBV15,TRBJ2-7,TRBD1,-,TGTGCCACCAGCAGAGAAAGGACAGGGGGAGGGAGCGAGCAGTACTTC,CATSRERTGGGSEQYF
TRBV2,TRBJ2-1,-,-,TGTGCCAGCACGTCAAGCGGGCTTAGGAATGAGCAGTTCTTC,CASTSSGLRNEQFF
TRBV28,TRBJ2-7,TRBD2,-,TGTGCCAGCAGTTTTTCCCCGGCTAGCGGGTCCTCCTACGAGCAGTACTTC,CASSFSPASGSSYEQYF
TRBV6-5,TRBJ1-1,TRBD1,-,TGTGCCAGCAGTTACCTCCGGGACAGGTACACTGAAGCTTTCTTT,CASSYLRDRYTEAFF
TRBV4-2,TRBJ1-3,TRBD1,-,TGTGCCAGCAGCCAGTCGACAGGGGCCAACTCTGGAAACACCATATATTTT,CASSQSTGANSGNTIYF
TRBV5-4,TRBJ2-7,TRBD1,-,TGTGCCAGCAGCCGTTGGTACAGGGGTTTCTACGAGCAGTACTTC,CASSRWYRGFYEQYF
TRBV7-9,TRBJ1-3,-,-,TGTGCCAGCAGCTTAAGCGGGTCTGGAAACACCATATATTTT,CASSLSGSGNTIYF
TRBV5-6,TRBJ2-1,TRBD2,-,TGTGCCAGCAGCTTTTGGGACTACGGCTACAATGAGCAGTTCTTC,CASSFWDYGYNEQFF
TRBV7-8,TRBJ1-4,-,-,TGTGCCAGCAGCCCCACTAATGCGTACGCTAATGAAAAACTGTTTTTT,CASSPTNAYANEKLFF
TRBV14,TRBJ2-1,TRBD1,-,TGTGCCAGCAGCCAAGATATGATCGGAAGACAGGGGGCTTCGGATGAGCAGTTCTTC,CASSQDMIGRQGASDEQFF
TRBV4-3,TRBJ1-2,TRBD1,-,TGCGCCAGCAGCCAAGTTGCTGGGGATACAGGGGCGGGGGGTCGATATGGCTACACCTTC,CASSQVAGDTGAGGRYGYTF
TRBV5-1,TRBJ2-1,-,-,TGCGCCAGCAGCCCTAGCTCCTACAATGAGCAGTTCTTC,CASSPSSYNEQFF
TRBV5-1,TRBJ1-1,-,-,TGCGCCAGCAGCTCAAGGGTTCACACTGAAGCTTTCTTT,CASSSRVHTEAFF
TRBV15,TRBJ1-5,TRBD1,-,TGTGCCACCAGCAGAGATTCCAATACAGGGGGGGGCAATCAGCCCCAGCATTTT,CATSRDSNTGGGNQPQHF
TRBV29-1,TRBJ2-1,TRBD1,-,TGCAGCGGGGACAGGGGGTACAATGAGCAGTTCTTC,CSGDRGYNEQFF
TRBV9,TRBJ1-1,-,-,TGTGCCAGCAGCGTAGGTCTGAAGCCGGGCACTGAAGCTTTCTTT,CASSVGLKPGTEAFF
TRBV19,TRBJ2-1,-,-,TGTGCCAGTAGTCGCTACGCGGGAATCAACAATGAGCAGTTCTTC,CASSRYAGINNEQFF
TRBV13,TRBJ2-3,TRBD2,-,TGTGCCAGCAGTCCAGCGTCTAGCGGGCAAGCCCACCCCACCACAGATACGCAGTATTTT,CASSPASSGQAHPTTDTQYF
TRBV5-1,TRBJ2-2,-,-,TGCGCCAGCAGCTTGGGACAGTACACCGGGGAGCTGTTTTTT,CASSLGQYTGELFF
TRBV19,TRBJ1-2,-,-,TGTGCCAGTAGTATAGGATCGGCAGGGAGTGATTCCGGCTACACCTTC,CASSIGSAGSDSGYTF
TRBV28,TRBJ2-7,-,-,TGTGCCAGCAGTTTTCGAGGGAATAGGGCCTACGAGCAGTACTTC,CASSFRGNRAYEQYF
TRBV27,TRBJ2-2,-,once,TGTGCCAGCAGCCCGACTATCACCGGGGAGCTGTTTTTT,CASSPTITGELFF
TRBV6-1,TRBJ1-5,-,-,TGTGCCAGCAATCCTGGCAGGGGCAATCAGCCCCAGCATTTT,CASNPGRGNQPQHF
TRBV28,TRBJ2-4,-,-,TGTGCCAGCAGTCCGACAATAGCCAAAAACATTCAGTACTTC,CASSPTIAKNIQYF
TRBV7-9,TRBJ2-1,-,-,TGTGCCAGCAGCCCGGACGGCTCGAGCTCCTACAATGAGCAGTTCTTC,CASSPDGSSSYNEQFF
TRBV7-3,TRBJ2-1,TRBD2,-,TGTGCCAGCAGCGTCACTAGCGGGAGGCTGGATGAGCAGTTCTTC,CASSVTSGRLDEQFF
TRBV19,TRBJ2-1,-,few,TGTGCCAGTAGTACCCACGGCGGGGAGCAGTTCTTC,CASSTHGGEQFF
TRBV10-3,TRBJ1-1,-,few,TGTGCCACATCAGGGGACACTGAAGCTTTCTTT,CATSGDTEAFF
TRBV6-1,TRBJ1-1,TRBD1,-,TGTGCCAGCAGAACAGGGGCAGGGCCGGGCACTGAAGCTTTCTTT,CASRTGAGPGTEAFF
TRBV28,TRBJ1-2,-,few,TGTGCCAGCAGTTTCCAATATCTCGAGGGCAGGGAAGGTGAATCTAACTATGGCTACACCTTC,CASSFQYLEGREGESNYGYTF
TRBV6-1,TRBJ2-7,-,few,TGTGCCAGCAGACCTCGAGGCAGGGTATCCTACGAGCAGTACTTC,CASRPRGRVSYEQYF
TRBV10-3,TRBJ2-5,TRBD2,once,TGTGCCATCAGTGAAGTAGCGGGAGACCGGCGGCAAGAGACCCAGTACTTC,CAISEVAGDRRQETQYF
TRBV30,TRBJ1-2,-,-,TGTGCCTGGAGGGGGGATCGGGGGCATAATGGCTACACCTTC,CAWRGDRGHNGYTF
TRBV6-6,TRBJ1-3,-,-,TGTGCCAGCAAGGGGGGGCTGGGTGGAAACACCATATATTTT,CASKGGLGGNTIYF
TRBV6-5,TRBJ2-5,TRBD1,-,TGTGCCAGCAGTTACGCGACAGGGGCAGAGACCCAGTACTTC,CASSYATGAETQYF
TRBV4-2,TRBJ2-2,-,-,TGTGCCAGCAGCCAAGTCGGGATCAACACCGGGGAGCTGTTTTTT,CASSQVGINTGELFF
TRBV2,TRBJ2-7,TRBD2,-,TGTGCCAGCAGGACAGCTAGCGGGGTATACGAGCAGTACTTC,CASRTASGVYEQYF
TRBV29-1,TRBJ2-3,-,-,TGCAGCGTTGAGTACTCGGATACGCAGTATTTT,CSVEYSDTQYF
TRBV11-2,TRBJ2-1,TRBD2,-,TGTGCCAGCAGCTTAGGCGGGAGGAGCAATGAGCAGTTCTTC,CASSLGGRSNEQFF
TRBV5-4,TRBJ2-7,TRBD1,-,TGTGCCAGCAGTCCTCGGACAGGGGGAAACTACTACGAGCAGTACTTC,CASSPRTGGNYYEQYF
TRBV30,TRBJ2-2,-,-,TGTGCCTGGAAACAGGGGAACACCGGGGAGCTGTTTTTT,CAWKQGNTGELFF
TRBV18,TRBJ2-5,TRBD2,-,TGTGCCAGCCGACGGACTAGCGGGAGGGCCACGGGGGAGACCCAGTACTTC,CASRRTSGRATGETQYF
TRBV11-2,TRBJ2-7,TRBD1,-,TGTGCCAGCAGCACCGGGACAGCCTACGAGCAGTACTTC,CASSTGTAYEQYF
TRBV25-1,TRBJ1-2,-,-,TGTGCCAGCAGTGAAGTCGGCCAGTACTATGGCTACACCTTC,CASSEVGQYYGYTF
TRBV6-5,TRBJ1-1,-,-,TGTGCCAGCAGTTACTCTTGGGGGAACACTGAAGCTTTCTTT,CASSYSWGNTEAFF
TRBV7-6,TRBJ2-3,TRBD2,-,TGTGCCAGCAGCCCTCACCCTGGGGGGCTGGGGCTAGCGGGATTCGTGACAGATACGCAGTATTTT,CASSPHPGGLGLAGFVTDTQYF
TRBV4-3,TRBJ2-3,TRBD2,-,TGCGCCAGCAGCCAAGACAAGCGGGAGATAATTACCGGCCCCACAGATACGCAGTATTTT,CASSQDKREIITGPTDTQYF
TRBV29-1,TRBJ2-5,TRBD1,-,TGCAGCGTTGACGATTATACGGGACAGGGAGGGAAGACCCAGTACTTC,CSVDDYTGQGGKTQYF
TRBV5-4,TRBJ2-7,TRBD2,-,TGTGCCAGCAGCTCCCCGGCTAGCGGATCCTACGAGCAGTACTTC,CASSSPASGSYEQYF
TRBV19,TRBJ2-6,-,-,TGTGCCAGTAATACTGGGGCCAACGTCCTGACTTTC,CASNTGANVLTF
TRBV6-1,TRBJ1-2,TRBD1,-,TGTGCCACCGAAAGACAGGGTTTTTACTATGGCTACACCTTC,CATERQGFYYGYTF
TRBV19,TRBJ2-1,-,-,TGTGCCAGTAGTAGCACCGGGACCCCCCTGCCAATGTTGCAGTTCTTC,CASSSTGTPLPMLQFF
TRBV6-1,TRBJ2-2,-,-,TGTGCCAGCAGTTATCAGGACACCGGGGAGCTGTTTTTT,CASSYQDTGELFF
TRBV4-1,TRBJ1-2,-,few,TGCGCCAGCAGCCAAGTTCAAGGGCTACCCTATGGCTACACCTTC,CASSQVQGLPYGYTF